This T cell receptor (beta chain) was sequenced for a study of glioma-infiltrating T cells (dated by TCRdb to 2016 to 2017). In the study overall: The study sequenced TCR alpha- and beta-chain repertoires from glioma tissue, from non-neoplastic brain tissue and from matched peripheral blood mononuclear cells. Each tissue-infiltrating repertoire was compared with the same patient's peripheral blood repertoire to measure divergence between tissue and blood T-cell populations. The paired cohort comprised three low-grade glioma patients, 7 or 8 primary glioblastoma patients and three non-glioma patients contributing non-neoplastic brain tissue.

Concerning this clonotype itself: The target of this receptor is not known. Base qualities were left out, and no much larger clone turns up one base away.

On the study overall, not on this receptor specifically: Tissue and blood shared very few CDR3 sequences, a result attributed to high CDR3 diversity and limited sampling. Group comparisons rested on small numbers: three non-neoplastic, three low-grade glioma and roughly 8 glioblastoma patients. In non-neoplastic patients, VJ-independent divergence between tissue and blood fell below expectation, whereas in all gliomas, and especially in low-grade gliomas, the divergence rose above expectation.

The iRepertoire nested amplicon-rescue multiplex PCR (arm-PCR) platform was used to amplify TCR alpha and beta CDR3 regions from RNA. The input for one-step reverse transcription and amplification was about 85-400 ng of either tissue mRNA or PBMC total RNA. Following bead purification, Illumina adapters were added by a secondary multiplex PCR, and the libraries were gel-purified between 200 and 400 bp. Internal 6-nucleotide barcodes were carried by the libraries and were used for demultiplexing. The libraries were sequenced on an Illumina MiSeq using 2x220 or 2x250 nucleotide paired-end reads. In the original analysis: Paired reads were merged using FLASH 1.2.11 and aligned with BWA-MEM to the GRCh37 human genome, and TRA and TRB reads were then extracted. An IMGT-derived reference of cassette sequences and CDR3 motifs, with pseudogenes included, was used for V and J assignment. Three-frame translation of reads was performed, and productive CDR3s were defined as those with a C...FGXG motif and no stop codons. A clonotype was defined as a unique combination of a V-J cassette pair and a CDR3 amino acid sequence. Reads were filtered by Hamming distance, with the threshold set by the sequence error rate of each sample in mapped regions. The public reads were quality trimmed at Q25 with fastp and then assembled into clones with MiXCR by TCRdb, keeping productive beta chains. All rows with the same CDR3 protein become a single entry with the most common DNA and genes. TCRdb's processing, not the authors' own work, is the source of the V and J calls. In this sample the table shows approximately 100,000 distinct CDR3 sequences, around 29% of which occur a single time. The top ten hold less than 55% of the sample.

V is pruned by 1 base and J by 0 bases, leaving 1 base of the junction without a gene match. The cysteine opens and the phenylalanine closes a CDR3 of 15 amino acids. The DNA shown is the 45-base CDR3, in frame from base 1. According to the germline V gene, CDR1 reads MDHEN and CDR2 reads SYDVKM. This chain is built from TRBV28 and TRBJ2-3, and 7 junction bases match TRBD2. Sequenced: glioma tissue, nonneoplastic brain tissue, or PBMCs (not recorded which). This TCR came from a human donor with low-grade glioma or glioblastoma, undergoing nonglioma brain surgery, or in good health (not recorded which). The DNA sequence is TGTGCCAGCAGTTTATTGCGGGGGAGCACAGATACGCAGTATTTT. This yields the protein CASSLLRGSTDTQYF.